Presented here are 32 T cell receptor beta chains from one specimen sequenced in a study of blood T cell repertoires in COVID-19. Sequencing used immunoSEQ multiplex PCR; TCRdb keeps in-frame clones, though not all of them. The sample comprises hundreds of thousands of clones, around 89% of which are singletons, and around 0.96% rests with the top ten. Sequenced sample: peripheral blood. The receptors come from a woman aged 40 to 50 with COVID-19, enrolled during active disease.

In its sample, this clone was seen once. CDR3 DNA sequence: TGTGCCTGGACCCAATCCGACAGGGGGGTATATGGCTACACCTTC. Its translation: CAWTQSDRGVYGYTF. This rearrangement joins TRBV30 to TRBJ1-2; 9 nucleotides line up with TRBD1. Germline V gene sequence: CDR1 GTSNPN, CDR2 SVGIG (reference sequence). V lost 4 bases and J lost 5; bases outside the gene matches: 11. This CDR3 comprises 15 residues.

The chain has TRBV28 and TRBJ2-7; TRBD1 agrees at 8 bases. Per germline, CDR1 MDHEN and CDR2 SYDVKM. After removal of 10 bases from V and 5 bases from J, the junction contained 10 bases not matched to a gene. The CDR3 spans 13 residues. CDR3 region: CATWTGLSHEQYF. DNA for the CDR3: TGTGCCACCTGGACAGGGCTCAGCCACGAGCAGTACTTC.

The rearrangement joins TRBV3-1 (or the pseudogene TRBV3-2) to TRBJ2-7; possible D gene TRBD1, 6 bases. CDR1 is LGHDT and CDR2 is YNNKEL in the germline V gene (reference sequence). This CDR3 is built from 15 residues. V shed 4 bases and J shed 1 base, with 14 bases lying between them. The CDR3 region is CASSPTEGVSYEQYF. The CDR3 nucleotides read TGTGCCAGCAGCCCAACTGAGGGGGTTTCCTACGAGCAGTACTTC.

This chain uses TRBV5-4 with TRBJ2-7; TRBD1 matches at 8 bases. In germline, CDR1 is SGHNT, CDR2 YYREEE (reference sequence). V gave up 5 bases and J gave up 6 bases; unmatched junction bases: 7. The CDR3 runs 13 residues. In DNA, the CDR3 is TGTGCCAGCAGGGACAGGGAGTTCTTCGAGCAGTACTTC. Its protein is CASRDREFFEQYF.

This chain joins TRBV28 and TRBJ1-2, with TRBD1 matching 9 bases. The CDR3 covers 16 residues. The V gene's germline CDR1 is MDHEN and CDR2 SYDVKM. Trimming removed 3 bases from V and 4 bases from J; junction bases left unmatched: 9. CDR3 in DNA: TGTGCCAGCAGTTTTTCCCCTACAGGGGGCAGCTATGGCTACACCTTC. Protein: CASSFSPTGGSYGYTF.

The CDR3 DNA reads TGCGCCAGCAGCCACCTCATGGGGGGGGGTGGCCAAGAGACCCAGTACTTC. It yields the protein CASSHLMGGGGQETQYF. The chain carries TRBV4-3 and TRBJ2-5; 7 nucleotides line up with TRBD2. There are 17 residues in the CDR3. With V trimmed by 3 bases and J by 1 base, 11 bases remained unmatched. Germline V gene data show CDR1 as LGHNA and CDR2 as YSLEER.

This chain links TRBV27 with TRBJ2-3; 8 bases match TRBD1. The CDR3 runs to 14 residues. Trimming took 9 bases from V and 2 from J; bases not matched to a gene: 7. Germline assignment: CDR1 MNHEY and CDR2 SMNVEV (reference sequence). The CDR3 here is CARGQGLSTDTQYF. The CDR3 region has the DNA TGTGCCAGAGGACAGGGTCTATCCACAGATACGCAGTATTTT.

This rearrangement joins TRBV18 to TRBJ2-2; 8 bases agree with TRBD2. The CDR3 length is 16 residues. The germline gives CDR1 KGHSH, CDR2 LQKENI. V lost 4 bases to trimming and J lost 4 bases; unmatched junction nucleotides: 8. Here the CDR3 DNA reads TGTGCCAGCTCACGGACTAGCCAAGTTCCCACCGGGGAGCTGTTTTTT. This sequence encodes CASSRTSQVPTGELFF.

This chain links TRBV18 with TRBJ2-7; 7 positions agree with TRBD1. The CDR3 consists of 14 residues. Germline V gene data show CDR1 as KGHSH and CDR2 as LQKENI. With V trimmed by 3 bases and J by 3 bases, 5 bases remained unmatched. CDR3 in amino acids: CASSPGQNFYEQYF. As DNA, the CDR3 is TGTGCCAGCTCACCGGGACAGAATTTCTACGAGCAGTACTTC.

CDR3 DNA: TGTGCCAGCAGTAAAAGGGGTATCGGGGAGCTGTTTTTT. Amino acids: CASSKRGIGELFF. The chain carries TRBV12-3 or TRBV12-4 and TRBJ2-2, with D tentatively TRBD1 (5 bases). V lost 5 bases and J 7 bases, leaving 11 bases between the germline ends. CDR3 size: 13 residues.

The rearrangement links TRBV19 to TRBJ1-1, with 11 bases matching TRBD1. This CDR3 spans 15 amino acids. The V and J ends lost 6 bases and 3 bases, in that order; junction bases with no gene match: 6. The germline V gene has CDR1 LNHDA and CDR2 SQIVND (reference sequence). DNA of the CDR3: TGTGCCAGTAGCCCGGACAGGGGGCGCGACACTGAAGCTTTCTTT. Its protein is CASSPDRGRDTEAFF. The whole variable domain, filled in from reference TRBV19 and TRBJ1-1, reads DGGITQSPKYLFRKEGQNVTLSCEQNLNHDAMYWYRQDPGQGLRLIYYSQIVNDFQKGDIAEGYSVSREKKESFPLTVTSAQKNPTAFYLCASSPDRGRDTEAFFGQGTRLTVV.

The V and J genes are TRBV19 and TRBJ2-5, with 11 nucleotides matching TRBD2. This CDR3 comprises 14 residues. CDR1 LNHDA and CDR2 SQIVND come from the germline V gene (reference sequence). V shed 10 bases, J shed 1 base, and the junction held 5 bases outside the gene matches. The CDR3 DNA sequence: TGTGCCACACGGGGGACTAGCGGCCAAGAGACCCAGTACTTC. Translated: CATRGTSGQETQYF.

The chain carries TRBV5-1 and TRBJ1-2; 9 bases agree with TRBD1. Germline CDR1 is SGHRS and CDR2 is YFSETQ. J was trimmed by 1 base and V by 0 bases; bases with no gene match: 4. The CDR3 runs 16 residues. CDR3 sequence (DNA): TGCGCCAGCAGCTTGGGGGACAGGGAAGTTAACTATGGCTACACCTTC. Translating gives CASSLGDREVNYGYTF.

The genes are TRBV24-1 and TRBJ1-6; D is unresolved. Trimming stripped 2 bases from V and 0 bases from J, with 13 bases between. The germline gives CDR1 KGHDR, CDR2 SFDVKD. The CDR3 is 18 residues long. The CDR3: CATSDSRSTGSYNSPLHF. In DNA, the CDR3 is TGTGCCACCAGTGATTCGAGGTCTACTGGCTCCTATAATTCACCCCTCCACTTT.

This clone was picked up one time. The chain combines TRBV10-3 with TRBJ2-2, with 10 bases fitting TRBD1. Trimming at V came to 4 bases and at J to 3 bases, leaving 8 bases not matched to a gene. Germline CDR1 is ENHRY and CDR2 is SYGVKD. CDR3 length: 17 residues. The CDR3 loop reads CAISGATGGSHTGELFF. Here the CDR3 DNA reads TGTGCCATCAGTGGGGCGACAGGGGGCTCCCACACCGGGGAGCTGTTTTTT.

This sequence joins TRBV29-1 and TRBJ1-1, with 10 bases matching TRBD1. CDR1 and CDR2 (germline): SQVTM, ANQGSEA. The CDR3 covers 15 residues. J lost 0 bases, V lost 7 bases, and 8 bases had no gene match. DNA of the CDR3: TGCAGCGCCGTGGGGGGACAGGGGATGAACACTGAAGCTTTCTTT. Translated, it gives CSAVGGQGMNTEAFF.

The rearrangement links TRBV7-9 to TRBJ2-1; D is undetermined. CDR1 is SEHNR, CDR2 FQNEAQ, per germline (reference sequence). V was pared by 5 bases and J by 2 bases, with 4 bases between. There are 12 residues in the CDR3. Here the CDR3 DNA reads TGTGCCAGCAGCCCGGCCTACAATGAGCAGTTCTTC. Amino acids: CASSPAYNEQFF. The full variable domain, rest sourced from reference TRBV7-9 and TRBJ2-1, is DTGVSQNPRHKITKRGQNVTFRCDPISEHNRLYWYRQTLGQGPEFLTYFQNEAQLEKSRLLSDRFSAERPKGSFSTLEIQRTEQGDSAMYLCASSPAYNEQFFGPGTRLTVL.

The chain has TRBV28 and TRBJ1-1; D is possibly TRBD1 (6 bases). The germline gives CDR1 MDHEN, CDR2 SYDVKM. V lost 7 bases and J lost 10, with 19 bases in between. The CDR3 spans 13 residues. The CDR3 sequence is CASNVGQFSGAFF. The CDR3, as DNA: TGTGCCAGCAACGTCGGACAGTTCTCGGGAGCTTTCTTT.

The chain combines TRBV30 with TRBJ1-5; possible D gene TRBD1, 5 bases. The CDR3 loop spans 13 amino acids. Per the germline V gene, CDR1 is GTSNPN and CDR2 is SVGIG (reference sequence). Trimming cost V 2 bases and J 8 bases, with 13 bases left between them. CDR3 sequence: CAWSPNGGKPQHF. The CDR3 DNA is TGTGCCTGGAGTCCTAATGGGGGGAAGCCCCAGCATTTT.

The chain has TRBV30 and TRBJ2-7, with 8 positions matching TRBD1. V dropped 4 bases and J dropped 2; count of bases not matched to a gene: 7. The CDR3 consists of 14 residues. CDR1 and CDR2 (germline): GTSNPN, SVGIG (reference sequence). CDR3 sequence: CAWTRGQDPYEQYF. CDR3 nucleotide sequence: TGTGCCTGGACTAGGGGACAGGACCCCTACGAGCAGTACTTC.

This clone was seen just once. The chain combines TRBV5-4 with TRBJ2-3; 10 bases are a match to TRBD2. Germline assignment: CDR1 SGHNT and CDR2 YYREEE (reference sequence). Trimming at V came to 0 bases and at J to 3 bases, leaving 4 bases not matched to a gene. The CDR3 is made up of 16 amino acids. CDR3 in amino acids: CASSLGVSGGTDTQYF. CDR3 DNA: TGTGCCAGCAGCTTGGGTGTTAGCGGGGGGACAGATACGCAGTATTTT.

The chain uses TRBV28 and TRBJ2-3; 10 bases agree with TRBD2. CDR3 length equals 18 residues. CDR1 and CDR2 (germline): MDHEN, SYDVKM. Trimming cost V 8 bases and J 4 bases; bases outside gene matches: 18. CDR3 DNA: TGTGCCAGCCGCTCACGGTTAGCGGGGGGCGGTGGCGCAGATACGCAGTATTTT. Its translation: CASRSRLAGGGGADTQYF.

This clone has more than one count but fewer than ten. The chain links TRBV28 to TRBJ1-6; 8 bases match TRBD1. Germline CDR1 is MDHEN and CDR2 is SYDVKM. V was pared by 6 bases and J by 6 bases, with 4 bases of the junction left unmatched. The CDR3 runs 14 residues. CDR3 protein: CASRRTGSNSPLHF. The CDR3 DNA follows: TGTGCCAGCAGGCGGACAGGGAGTAATTCACCCCTCCACTTT.

V usage is TRBV6-1 and J usage is TRBJ2-2, with 7 bases aligning to TRBD2. The germline gives CDR1 MNHNS, CDR2 SASEGT. The CDR3 runs to 16 residues. Trimming at V came to 3 bases and at J to 7 bases, leaving 11 bases not matched to a gene. CDR3 coding DNA: TGTGCCAGCAGTGACTGGACTAGTAAGATAGGCGGGGAGCTGTTTTTT. Amino acids: CASSDWTSKIGGELFF.

CDR3 DNA sequence: TGCGCCAGCGACTCCGGGACAGGGGTATCCTACACCTTC. The encoded protein is CASDSGTGVSYTF. V is TRBV5-1 and J is TRBJ1-2, with 10 bases fitting TRBD1. The CDR3 runs to 13 residues. Per the germline V gene, CDR1 is SGHRS and CDR2 is YFSETQ. Trimming removed 7 bases from V and 10 bases from J; junction bases left unmatched: 10.

The chain carries TRBV6-2 or TRBV6-3 and TRBJ2-1; 9 nucleotides match TRBD2. From germline, CDR1 is MNHEY and CDR2 SVGEGT. There are 19 residues in the CDR3. V lost 4 bases to trimming and J lost 3 bases; unmatched junction nucleotides: 16. CDR3 sequence reads: CASSLRTSAESNSYNEQFF. Here the CDR3 DNA reads TGTGCCAGCAGTTTGAGGACTAGCGCAGAGAGCAATAGCTACAATGAGCAGTTCTTC.

The rearrangement joins TRBV5-4 to TRBJ2-7, with TRBD1 identical over 7 bases. Germline CDR1 is SGHNT and CDR2 is YYREEE (reference sequence). V gave up 7 bases and J gave up 4 bases; unmatched junction bases: 11. The CDR3 is 14 residues long. Here the CDR3 reads CASGSTGRMYEQYF. CDR3 sequence (DNA): TGTGCCAGCGGATCGACAGGGCGTATGTACGAGCAGTACTTC.

The chain combines TRBV18 with TRBJ1-1, with D perhaps TRBD1 (6 bases). V was pared by 4 bases and J by 10 bases, with 16 bases between. CDR1 is KGHSH and CDR2 is LQKENI in the germline V gene. CDR3 size: 13 residues. The CDR3 DNA is TGTGCCAGCTCACGAAGTCAGGGGCATTCAGCTTTCTTT. Protein: CASSRSQGHSAFF.

The genes are TRBV15 and TRBJ1-6, with D possibly TRBD1 on 6 matching bases. The V end was cut by 5 bases, the J end by 5 bases, with 19 bases between. The CDR3 totals 17 residues. Germline V gene lookup returns CDR1 LNHNV and CDR2 YYDKDF (reference sequence). The CDR3 nucleotides read TGTGCCACCAGCCCCCGACAGGAAATCGGACATAATTCACCCCTCCACTTT. This codes for CATSPRQEIGHNSPLHF.

The V call is TRBV6-4, the J call TRBJ2-5, with 7 bases aligning to TRBD2. Germline V gene data show CDR1 as MRHNA and CDR2 as SNTAGT. After removal of 1 base from V and 5 bases from J, the junction contained 7 bases not matched to a gene. The CDR3 has 15 residues. CDR3 protein: CASSDFSGIVETQYF. The DNA of the CDR3 is TGTGCCAGCAGTGACTTCAGCGGGATAGTGGAGACCCAGTACTTC.

The J gene is TRBJ2-5, the V gene TRBV15; D remains ambiguous. The V and J ends lost 8 bases and 2 bases respectively, with 15 bases between them. CDR3 length: 14 residues. The germline V gene encodes CDR1 LNHNV and CDR2 YYDKDF (reference sequence). The CDR3 loop is CATARPSEQETQYF. CDR3 DNA sequence: TGTGCCACCGCCCGCCCGAGCGAGCAAGAGACCCAGTACTTC.

This chain joins TRBV5-4 and TRBJ1-4, with 12 positions matching TRBD1. Germline V gene data show CDR1 as SGHNT and CDR2 as YYREEE (reference sequence). Trimming at V came to 1 base and at J to 7 bases, leaving 5 bases not matched to a gene. This CDR3 region has 16 residues. CDR3 amino acids: CASSLTGTGGAEKLFF. DNA for the CDR3: TGTGCCAGCAGCTTGACGGGGACAGGGGGCGCTGAAAAACTGTTTTTT.